This record covers a single TCR beta chain. The source of the sample is a study of blood T cell repertoires in COVID-19. As for the study in general: The samples span acute and convalescent COVID-19 from the United States, Italy and Spain. In each case, the material was cDNA or gDNA derived from T cells, B-cell-depleted T cells, or PBMCs.

The ends were cut back, 5 bases at V and 5 bases at J, with 17 bases in the middle. The CDR3 spans 15 residues. Germline V gives CDR1 SGHRS, CDR2 YFSETQ. Per the original methods: For nucleated cells, counts were estimated from reference gene primer amplification. Assay used: immunoSEQ multiplex PCR; TCRdb lists only in-frame clones, some missing. V and J calls and clone size are as listed in that table; D and trimming were resolved from the DNA. This table holds about 310,000 clones, roughly 86% found once. This TCR was recovered from a man between 65 and 80 years old with acute or convalescent COVID-19. What was sequenced was peripheral blood. The chain couples TRBV5-1 to TRBJ1-5; TRBD1 is a possible D gene (5 bases). The CDR3 loop reads CASRYNTGGDQPQHF. The DNA for the CDR3 is TGCGCCAGCAGATACAACACCGGGGGAGATCAGCCCCAGCATTTT.